This TCR beta chain was obtained from a study of identifying expanded T cells in peripheral blood. Study findings and constraints: Clone count variance between roughly two-week samples rose with total template count. Technical replicates showed around 1.2 changed clones; roughly two weeks about 16.4; four weeks 19.

Collection occurred without any documented infections or immune events in donors. Clones were sequenced by immunoSEQ multiplex PCR, and TCRdb holds only the in-frame ones, with some missing. This table has approximately 100,000 clones, approximately 88% appearing once. Worth noting for this clone: Antigen: not known.

The specimen was blood. The TCR originated in a person aged 18 to 75 in good health.

Here the CDR3 DNA reads TGTGCCAGCAGCCCTTGGGTAGGGGGCGTGGACACCGGGGAGCTGTTTTTT. Protein: CASSPWVGGVDTGELFF. The chain uses TRBV14 and TRBJ2-2, with TRBD1 matching over 7 bases. CDR1 is SGHDN and CDR2 is FVKESK in the germline V gene. V shed 4 bases and J 3 bases; nucleotides not matched to a gene: 11. This CDR3 has 17 amino acids.